Shown below are 7 T cell receptor beta chains from a single sample sequenced in a study of blood T cell repertoires in COVID-19. Sequenced by immunoSEQ multiplex PCR; TCRdb stores in-frame clones only, minus some. Among fewer than 70,000 clones listed, almost 85% were seen once. Material: peripheral blood. These TCRs come from a man in his forties or fifties with acute or convalescent COVID-19.

V is TRBV7-9 and J is TRBJ2-2; D possibly corresponds to TRBD2 (6 bases). The CDR3 length is 18 residues. Germline V gives CDR1 SEHNR, CDR2 FQNEAQ (reference sequence). Trimming stripped 10 bases from V and 5 bases from J, with 29 bases between. The CDR3 DNA sequence: TGTGCCACCACGGGGCATGGAGGGAACGGTCTTTGGACCGGGGAGCTGTTTTTT. It yields the protein CATTGHGGNGLWTGELFF.

CDR3 sequence: CASSQGPGNTIYF. DNA of the CDR3: TGTGCCAGCAGTCAGGGGCCTGGAAACACCATATATTTT. V and J are TRBV6-5 and TRBJ1-3, with a possible D match to TRBD1 (6 bases). The V end lost 5 bases, the J end lost 2 bases, and 7 bases lay between the germline ends. The CDR3 runs 13 residues. Germline V CDR1 and CDR2: MNHEY, SVGAGI.

This clone was detected only a few times. One end of the junction varies from germline; a read error may be responsible. The rearrangement joins TRBV7-3 to TRBJ1-6; perhaps TRBD1 as D (6 bases). The CDR3 runs 16 residues. The germline V gene encodes CDR1 SGHTA and CDR2 FQGTGA. The CDR3 DNA follows: TGTGCCAGCAGCTTAAAGGGGGAATCCTTTAATTCACCCCTCCACTTT. This encodes CASSLKGESFNSPLHF.

This clone was seen only a few times. This chain joins TRBV11-2 and TRBJ1-4; 7 bases fit TRBD1. This CDR3 contains 14 residues. J was trimmed by 8 bases and V by 3 bases; bases with no gene match: 6. Germline CDR1 SGHAT, CDR2 FQNNGV. As DNA, the CDR3 is TGTGCCAGCAGCTTGACAGGGAAGAGAGAAAAACTGTTTTTT. Its translation: CASSLTGKREKLFF.

The V and J genes are TRBV19 and TRBJ2-6; 7 nucleotides align to TRBD1. The CDR3 sequence is 17 residues long. V lost 9 bases and J lost 2; bases outside the gene matches: 13. Germline lookup yields CDR1 LNHDA and CDR2 SQIVND (reference sequence). The DNA for the CDR3 is TGTGCCAGCGCCATGACAGGGTTAGGCGCTGGGGCCAACGTCCTGACTTTC. This encodes CASAMTGLGAGANVLTF.

This rearrangement joins TRBV6-5 to TRBJ1-1; tentatively, D is TRBD1 (5 bases). Between the trimmed V and J ends, which lost 7 bases and 3 bases, there was a span of 12 bases. The CDR3 runs 13 residues. CDR1 MNHEY and CDR2 SVGAGI come from the germline V gene. CDR3 amino acids: CASNQGGDTEAFF. Written as DNA, the CDR3 is TGTGCCAGCAACCAGGGTGGAGACACTGAAGCTTTCTTT.

The rearrangement uses TRBV3-1 (or the pseudogene TRBV3-2) and TRBJ1-2, with D maybe TRBD1 (6 bases). The V and J ends lost 0 bases and 0 bases respectively, with 17 bases between them. CDR3 length equals 18 residues. Germline values: CDR1 LGHDT, CDR2 YNNKEL (reference sequence). The CDR3 protein is CASSQDLGFRGANYGYTF. The CDR3 nucleotides are TGTGCCAGCAGCCAAGATCTTGGGTTCAGGGGTGCTAACTATGGCTACACCTTC.